This entry lists 17 T cell receptor beta chains sequenced from one sample in a study of cytomegalovirus exposure and HLA in healthy donors. It was with 60 Vbeta and 13 Jbeta primers that the PCR ran. Method: immunoSEQ multiplex PCR; TCRdb's copy keeps in-frame clones and lacks some. The sample carries some 140,000 clones, under 80% recorded once. Sequencing was performed on PBMCs. These receptor sequences come from a man in his thirties or forties in good health and CMV-seronegative.

The chain joins TRBV28 to TRBJ1-6, with TRBD1 identical over 9 bases. The CDR3 totals 16 residues. Trimming at V came to 5 bases and at J to 8 bases, leaving 10 bases not matched to a gene. Looked up from germline, CDR1 is MDHEN and CDR2 is SYDVKM. CDR3 in amino acids: CASSPLDRGLHSPLHF. CDR3 bases: TGTGCCAGCAGTCCTTTGGACAGGGGCCTCCATTCACCCCTCCACTTT.

The chain carries TRBV5-1 and TRBJ2-7, with 9 bases lining up with TRBD2. This CDR3 region has 15 residues. J was trimmed by 5 bases and V by 0 bases; bases with no gene match: 6. Germline values: CDR1 SGHRS, CDR2 YFSETQ. The CDR3 is CASSLGVAGVHEQYF. The CDR3 coding sequence is TGCGCCAGCAGCTTGGGGGTAGCGGGGGTCCACGAGCAGTACTTC. Full variable domain (rest looked up from reference TRBV5-1 and TRBJ2-7): KAGVTQTPRYLIKTRGQQVTLSCSPISGHRSVSWYQQTPGQGLQFLFEYFSETQRNKGNFPGRFSGRQFSNSRSEMNVSTLELGDSALYLCASSLGVAGVHEQYFGPGTRLTVT.

The V and J genes are TRBV10-3 and TRBJ2-3; the D gene is possibly TRBD2 (5 bases). The CDR3 loop spans 15 amino acids. Germline loops: CDR1 ENHRY, CDR2 SYGVKD. Trimming removed 0 bases from V and 1 base from J, with 8 bases in between. The CDR3 bases are TGTGCCATCAGTGAGTCACGGGGAGGCACAGATACGCAGTATTTT. Protein product: CAISESRGGTDTQYF.

This clone is a singleton in its sample. The J gene is TRBJ2-7, the V gene TRBV5-8; 10 positions match TRBD1. Per germline, CDR1 SGHTS and CDR2 YDEGEE. This CDR3 has 14 amino acids. V gave up 5 bases and J gave up 7 bases; unmatched junction bases: 9. CDR3 loop: CASREGQGLWEQYF. CDR3 DNA sequence: TGTGCCAGCAGGGAGGGACAGGGGTTATGGGAGCAGTACTTC.

The chain carries TRBV6-5 and TRBJ2-7, with D uncertain. Trimming left V 6 bases short and J 4 bases short, with 13 bases between. This CDR3 has 13 residues. The germline V gene has CDR1 MNHEY and CDR2 SVGAGI. The CDR3 region is CASSQTILYEQYF. The CDR3 bases are TGTGCCAGCAGCCAAACTATACTTTACGAGCAGTACTTC.

The sample holds one count of this clone. The rearrangement uses TRBV18 and TRBJ2-1, with 9 bases identical to TRBD2. CDR1 and CDR2 (germline): KGHSH, LQKENI. V gave up 2 bases and J gave up 5 bases; unmatched junction bases: 4. The CDR3 is 15 amino acids. The CDR3 reads CASSPLRGGDNEQFF. The CDR3 DNA is TGTGCCAGCTCACCATTGCGGGGGGGTGACAATGAGCAGTTCTTC.

This sequence joins TRBV5-1 and TRBJ2-5; 7 nucleotides align to TRBD1. V shed 4 bases and J 4 bases; nucleotides not matched to a gene: 4. Germline values: CDR1 SGHRS, CDR2 YFSETQ. The CDR3 is 13 residues long. The CDR3 DNA is TGCGCCAGCAGCAGTCGGGACAGAGAGACCCAGTACTTC. Protein sequence: CASSSRDRETQYF.

The DNA of the CDR3 is TGTGCCAGCAGCCAAGCCCGGGACAGGGGGAATGAGCAGTTCTTC. It yields the protein CASSQARDRGNEQFF. This sequence joins TRBV7-9 and TRBJ2-1; 11 nucleotides align to TRBD1. The V gene end was trimmed by 5 bases and the J gene end by 7 bases; junction bases not matched to a gene: 7. CDR1 is SEHNR and CDR2 is FQNEAQ in the germline V gene (reference sequence). This CDR3 has 15 residues.

The CDR3 DNA follows: TGTGCCAGCAGTGACCGCTGGGGGGGAGGGGACACTGAAGCTTTCTTT. As protein: CASSDRWGGGDTEAFF. The J gene is TRBJ1-1, the V gene TRBV6-1; maybe TRBD1 (5 bases). Germline CDR1 is MNHNS and CDR2 is SASEGT. V lost 3 bases, J lost 3 bases, and 17 bases lay in between. CDR3 length equals 16 residues.

V is TRBV7-2 and J is TRBJ2-7; D is unresolved. This CDR3 region has 14 residues. Germline V gives CDR1 SGHTA, CDR2 FQGNSA. V was trimmed by 0 bases and J by 1 base, leaving 7 bases between them. DNA for the CDR3: TGTGCCAGCAGCTTAGCGGGCAGTTCCTACGAGCAGTACTTC. Its translation is CASSLAGSSYEQYF. Filled out from reference TRBV7-2 and TRBJ2-7, the complete variable domain reads GAGVSQSPSNKVTEKGKDVELRCDPISGHTALYWYRQSLGQGLEFLIYFQGNSAPDKSGLPSDRFSAERTGGSVSTLTIQRTQQEDSAVYLCASSLAGSSYEQYFGPGTRLTVT.

This rearrangement joins TRBV7-7 to TRBJ2-2; no firm D call. CDR1 is SSHAT and CDR2 is FNYEAQ in the germline V gene (reference sequence). Trimming stripped 5 bases from V and 7 bases from J, with 11 bases between. The CDR3 contains 13 residues. The CDR3 DNA is TGTGCCAGCAGCCTCTCCTCCCGCGGGGAGCTGTTTTTT. It is translated as CASSLSSRGELFF.

This chain joins TRBV5-1 and TRBJ1-1; D is perhaps TRBD1 (5 bases). Germline CDR1 and CDR2: SGHRS and YFSETQ. The CDR3 extends over 13 amino acids. V lost 5 bases, J lost 0 bases, and 8 bases lay in between. The CDR3 DNA reads TGCGCCAGCAGAGCGGGGCTGAACACTGAAGCTTTCTTT. Its protein is CASRAGLNTEAFF.

The chain recombines TRBV6-1 with TRBJ2-7; 9 bases align to TRBD1. J was trimmed by 4 bases and V by 2 bases; bases with no gene match: 9. Germline V gene data show CDR1 as MNHNS and CDR2 as SASEGT. The CDR3 loop spans 16 amino acids. CDR3 DNA: TGTGCCAGCAGTGAAAGGGTCGGGACAGGGTGGTACGAGCAGTACTTC. This encodes CASSERVGTGWYEQYF.

V usage is TRBV6-5 and J usage is TRBJ2-7; no clear D. Between the trimmed V and J ends, which lost 2 bases and 3 bases, there was a span of 5 bases. The germline V gene has CDR1 MNHEY and CDR2 SVGAGI. The CDR3 covers 12 residues. The CDR3 here is CASSYRGYEQYF. As DNA, the CDR3 is TGTGCCAGCAGTTACCGAGGCTACGAGCAGTACTTC.

This chain links TRBV5-6 with TRBJ1-2; possibly TRBD1 for D (6 bases). V lost 5 bases and J lost 2, with 16 bases in between. This CDR3 comprises 15 residues. CDR1 SGHDT and CDR2 YYEEEE come from the germline V gene. The CDR3 here is CASSDIGGENYGYTF. For the CDR3, the DNA is TGTGCCAGCAGTGACATAGGGGGGGAGAACTATGGCTACACCTTC.

This chain joins TRBV11-2 and TRBJ2-1; perhaps TRBD2 as D (6 bases). Trimming took off 4 bases at V and 4 bases at J, with 11 bases between the two ends. CDR1 is SGHAT and CDR2 is FQNNGV in the germline V gene. The CDR3 sequence is 14 residues long. The CDR3, as DNA: TGTGCCAGCAGCTCCGGGGACTTTTACAATGAGCAGTTCTTC. Protein sequence: CASSSGDFYNEQFF. The variable domain in full, with the rest retrieved from reference TRBV11-2 and TRBJ2-1, is EAGVAQSPRYKIIEKRQSVAFWCNPISGHATLYWYQQILGQGPKLLIQFQNNGVVDDSQLPKDRFSAERLKGVDSTLKIQPAKLEDSAVYLCASSSGDFYNEQFFGPGTRLTVL.

The chain recombines TRBV28 with TRBJ1-2, with 8 bases lining up with TRBD1. CDR3 length: 10 residues. Trimming at V came to 10 bases and at J to 7 bases, leaving 2 bases not matched to a gene. CDR1 and CDR2 (germline): MDHEN, SYDVKM. This CDR3 is CATGGVGYTF. In DNA form, the CDR3 reads TGTGCCACAGGGGGCGTTGGCTACACCTTC.